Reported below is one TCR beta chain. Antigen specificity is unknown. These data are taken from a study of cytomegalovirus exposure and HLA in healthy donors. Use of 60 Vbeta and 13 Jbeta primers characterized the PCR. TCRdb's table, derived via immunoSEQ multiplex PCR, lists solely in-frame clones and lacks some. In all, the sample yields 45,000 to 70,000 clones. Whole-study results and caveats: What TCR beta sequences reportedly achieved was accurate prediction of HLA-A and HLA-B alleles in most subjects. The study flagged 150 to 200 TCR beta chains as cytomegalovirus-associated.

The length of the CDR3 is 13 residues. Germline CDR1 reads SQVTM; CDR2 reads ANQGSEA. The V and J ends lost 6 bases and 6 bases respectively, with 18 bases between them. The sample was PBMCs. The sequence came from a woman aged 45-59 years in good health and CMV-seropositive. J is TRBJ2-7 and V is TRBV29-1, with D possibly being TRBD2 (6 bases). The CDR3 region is CSVGGLRGGEQYF. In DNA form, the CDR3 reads TGCAGCGTGGGCGGACTAAGGGGAGGCGAGCAGTACTTC.